This TCR beta chain was sequenced for a study of metastatic and nonmetastatic thyroid tumors. Study results and limitations: Within blood and tumor, benign nodules reportedly had significantly lower TCR beta diversity than malignant thyroid tumors did.

TCRdb re-analyzed the PCR reads using MiXCR. The sample lists around 65,000 clones, about 14% occurring once. Until they underwent thyroid surgery, no patient had received any treatment. Germline loops: CDR1 MNHNS, CDR2 SASEGT. CDR3 length equals 15 residues. This clone has ten or more counts. No antigen is known for it. Possible read error: a much larger clone is one base away. The clonotype originates from a male donor with papillary thyroid cancer or a benign thyroid nodule (not recorded which). Some clones in this sample may be carry-over from other donors' samples. The material sequenced was blood. V is TRBV6-1 and J is TRBJ2-1; D unresolved. The CDR3 nucleotides are TGTGCCAGCAGTTCAAAGATTAGCTCCTACAGTGAGCAGTTCTTC. It specifies CASSSKISSYSEQFF.